What follows are 28 T cell receptor beta chains derived from one specimen sequenced in a study of identical twins. Using its own MiXCR run on the 5' RACE reads, TCRdb lists one record per CDR3 protein. The table shows about 210,000 distinct CDR3 sequences, with around 10% occurring only once. The sequenced sample consisted of memory (CD45RO+) T cells sorted from blood. Receptors originate from a woman younger than 30 in good health.

This chain links TRBV20-1 with TRBJ2-7; 9 bases are shared with TRBD2. Germline lookup yields CDR1 DFQATT and CDR2 SNEGSKA (reference sequence). The length of the CDR3 is 18 residues. V was clipped by 0 bases and J by 2 bases; unmatched bases: 14. The CDR3: CSARDLGGVAGATYEQYF. For the CDR3, the DNA is TGCAGTGCTAGAGATCTTGGGGGCGTAGCGGGGGCGACCTACGAGCAGTACTTC.

In this sample, this clonotype turned up a few times. The chain couples TRBV7-9 to TRBJ2-7; no firm D call. Germline-derived CDR1 and CDR2 are SEHNR and FQNEAQ (reference sequence). The CDR3 length is 12 residues. V lost 0 bases and J 4 bases, leaving 4 bases between the germline ends. This CDR3 is CASSLADYEQYF. CDR3 nucleotide sequence: TGTGCCAGCAGCTTAGCTGATTACGAGCAGTACTTC.

This clonotype was counted ten times or more. The chain couples TRBV20-1 to TRBJ1-5; maybe TRBD1 (5 bases). The CDR3 sequence is 15 residues long. Trimming took off 4 bases at V and 0 bases at J, with 13 bases between the two ends. In germline, CDR1 is DFQATT, CDR2 SNEGSKA (reference sequence). The CDR3 sequence: CSATIGAYSNQPQHF. CDR3 DNA: TGCAGTGCTACTATCGGGGCTTATAGCAATCAGCCCCAGCATTTT.

The table lists this clonotype with a few counts. The chain couples TRBV10-1 to TRBJ1-1; D perhaps matches TRBD1 (5 bases). CDR1 is WNHNN and CDR2 is SYGVQD in the germline V gene (reference sequence). The V gene lost 3 bases and the J gene lost 4 bases, with 6 bases spanning the gap. The CDR3 runs 12 residues. The CDR3 DNA follows: TGCGCCAGCAGTGACGGGGGCACTGAAGCTTTCTTT. Translation: CASSDGGTEAFF.

The CDR3 DNA follows: TGTGCCAGCAGTTTAGGAGGGGTCCATGGCTACACCTTC. This sequence encodes CASSLGGVHGYTF. V is TRBV12-3 or TRBV12-4 and J is TRBJ1-2, with D possibly TRBD1 on 5 matching bases. V lost 1 base, J lost 6 bases, and 9 bases lay in between. This CDR3 spans 13 amino acids.

The chain recombines TRBV7-2 with TRBJ2-7, with D maybe TRBD2 (6 bases). This CDR3 is 12 amino acids long. CDR1 is SGHTA, CDR2 FQGNSA, per germline. The V end lost 5 bases, the J end lost 3 bases, and 8 bases lay between the germline ends. The chain's CDR3 is CASSTSYYEQYF. The CDR3, as DNA: TGTGCCAGCAGCACTAGCTACTACGAGCAGTACTTC.

This clonotype has at least ten counts. The chain joins TRBV12-3 or TRBV12-4 to TRBJ2-7; 8 bases align to TRBD1. CDR3 size: 14 residues. V lost 7 bases, J lost 2 bases, and 7 bases stayed unmatched. The CDR3 protein is CASTLGQGAYEQYF. DNA for the CDR3: TGTGCCAGCACCCTCGGACAGGGCGCCTACGAGCAGTACTTC.

This clonotype has a handful of counts. The CDR3 DNA sequence: TGTGCCATCTATAGCGAAGAGCAGTACTTC. This gives the protein CAIYSEEQYF. This chain joins TRBV2 and TRBJ2-7, with a weak D call TRBD2 (5 bases). The CDR3 is made up of 10 amino acids. Deletions cut 10 bases from V and 7 bases from J, with 11 bases between. The germline CDR1 and CDR2 sequences are SNHLY and FYNNEI.

This clonotype was found many times. This sequence joins TRBV5-1 and TRBJ1-1; no firm D call. Trimming removed 0 bases from V and 0 bases from J, with 9 bases in between. CDR1 SGHRS and CDR2 YFSETQ come from the germline V gene. This CDR3 region has 15 residues. The CDR3 region has the DNA TGCGCCAGCAGCTTGGGAGCGGGGATGAACACTGAAGCTTTCTTT. This gives the protein CASSLGAGMNTEAFF.

The sample holds a few counts of this clonotype. This chain joins TRBV7-9 and TRBJ2-3, with D unresolved. V was cut by 2 bases and J by 0 bases, with 6 bases left in between. Germline CDR1 is SEHNR and CDR2 is FQNEAQ (reference sequence). The CDR3 consists of 14 residues. CDR3 sequence reads: CASSLMTSTDTQYF. The CDR3 DNA reads as TGTGCCAGCAGCTTAATGACTAGCACAGATACGCAGTATTTT.

The chain employs TRBV20-1 and TRBJ2-1; 9 positions agree with TRBD2. CDR3 size: 12 residues. With V trimmed by 7 bases and J by 6 bases, 4 bases remained unmatched. CDR1 and CDR2 from the germline V gene are DFQATT and SNEGSKA (reference sequence). The DNA of the CDR3 is TGCAGTGGCGGTAGCGGGAGCAATGAGCAGTTCTTC. This encodes CSGGSGSNEQFF.

This clonotype was counted between two and nine times. This chain joins TRBV20-1 and TRBJ2-5; 10 bases map to TRBD2. V was pared by 2 bases and J by 2 bases, with 5 bases of the junction left unmatched. This CDR3 is 15 amino acids long. Germline lookup yields CDR1 DFQATT and CDR2 SNEGSKA (reference sequence). CDR3 protein: CSARIPTSGQETQYF. DNA of the CDR3: TGCAGTGCTAGAATCCCGACTAGCGGGCAAGAGACCCAGTACTTC.

The chain has TRBV20-1 and TRBJ2-7; 7 positions agree with TRBD1. Trimming cost V 0 bases and J 2 bases; bases outside gene matches: 4. This CDR3 spans 14 amino acids. CDR1 is DFQATT, CDR2 SNEGSKA, per germline (reference sequence). The CDR3 DNA sequence: TGCAGTGCTAGAGATCCGACAGGGCCCTACGAGCAGTACTTC. This translates into CSARDPTGPYEQYF.

At least ten counts were recorded for this clonotype. The genes are TRBV6-1 and TRBJ2-1, with D unclear. The V and J ends lost 6 bases and 5 bases respectively, with 14 bases between them. CDR3 length: 14 amino acids. Germline values: CDR1 MNHNS, CDR2 SASEGT. CDR3 amino acids: CASSPQTIDNEQFF. The CDR3 DNA follows: TGTGCCAGCAGCCCCCAGACAATCGACAATGAGCAGTTCTTC.

This clonotype has just a few counts. The chain employs TRBV7-8 and TRBJ2-6; the match to TRBD2 covers 8 bases. J gave up 1 base and V 3 bases, and 5 bases lay outside the gene matches. Looked up from germline, CDR1 is SGHVS and CDR2 is FQNEAQ. The CDR3 extends over 17 amino acids. The CDR3 loop reads CASSFLAGRSGANVLTF. The CDR3 coding sequence is TGTGCCAGCAGCTTTTTAGCGGGAAGGTCTGGGGCCAACGTCCTGACTTTC.

This clonotype has ten or more counts. The DNA of the CDR3 is TGTGCCAGCACCATGGTGGCGGGAGGGCCAGACACAGATACGCAGTATTTT. It encodes CASTMVAGGPDTDTQYF. V gene TRBV27 combines with J gene TRBJ2-3; 9 bases match TRBD2. Germline V gene sequence: CDR1 MNHEY, CDR2 SMNVEV (reference sequence). Germline trimming cut 7 bases from V and 2 bases from J; bases unmatched to any gene: 13. CDR3 length equals 17 residues.

This clonotype appeared a few times. This chain joins TRBV10-2 and TRBJ1-6; possibly TRBD1 for D (5 bases). Germline loops: CDR1 WSHSY, CDR2 SAAADI. V lost 3 bases and J 5 bases, leaving 11 bases between the germline ends. This CDR3 has 15 amino acids. The CDR3 loop is CASSEGAANNSPLHF. As DNA, the CDR3 is TGCGCCAGCAGTGAAGGGGCAGCCAATAATTCACCCCTCCACTTT.

V and J are TRBV10-3 and TRBJ2-3; 15 nucleotides match TRBD2. CDR1 is ENHRY and CDR2 is SYGVKD in the germline V gene. V trimming: 8 bases; J trimming: 2 bases; junction bases outside the gene matches: 11. The CDR3 runs to 18 residues. CDR3 sequence (DNA): TGTGCCATCGGGGGACTAGCGGGAGGTGTAGGGGCCACAGATACGCAGTATTTT. Encoded protein: CAIGGLAGGVGATDTQYF.

This clonotype came up a few times. DNA for the CDR3: TGTGCCAGCACGTTAACGGGACAGAACACTGAAGCTTTCTTT. Amino acid sequence: CASTLTGQNTEAFF. The chain couples TRBV2 to TRBJ1-1; possible D gene TRBD1, 6 bases. The V and J ends lost 7 bases and 1 base respectively, with 13 bases between them. Germline V gene sequence: CDR1 SNHLY, CDR2 FYNNEI. The CDR3 length is 14 residues.

The gene calls are TRBV25-1 and TRBJ1-2, with D perhaps matching TRBD1 (6 bases). The germline V and J ends were trimmed by 5 bases and 9 bases, with 31 bases remaining between them. Germline values: CDR1 MGHDK, CDR2 SYGVNS. The CDR3 runs to 18 residues. This chain's CDR3 is CASSPGRGSGTGGLSYTF. CDR3 in DNA: TGTGCCAGCAGTCCCGGGAGGGGGTCCGGGACGGGCGGGTTGAGCTACACCTTC.

The CDR3 region has the DNA TGTGCCAGCAGCCAAGAAAGGGGGACAGATACGCAGTATTTT. It yields the protein CASSQERGTDTQYF. The chain is built from TRBV3-1 and TRBJ2-3; perhaps TRBD1 as D (6 bases). CDR3 length: 14 residues. The V gene's germline CDR1 is LGHDT and CDR2 YNNKEL (reference sequence). Trimming pared 0 bases from V and 3 bases from J, leaving 7 bases between.

CDR3 protein: CASSLSMGTVRNTEAFF. The DNA for the CDR3 is TGTGCCAGCAGCTTATCTATGGGGACAGTGAGGAACACTGAAGCTTTCTTT. The rearrangement joins TRBV7-2 to TRBJ1-1, with 7 bases fitting TRBD1. Per the germline V gene, CDR1 is SGHTA and CDR2 is FQGNSA. CDR3 length: 17 residues. V dropped 2 bases and J dropped 1; count of bases not matched to a gene: 10.

The J gene is TRBJ2-4, the V gene TRBV14; TRBD1 aligns across 10 bases. Germline V gene data show CDR1 as SGHDN and CDR2 as FVKESK. J was trimmed by 0 bases and V by 3 bases; bases with no gene match: 5. There are 17 residues in the CDR3. The CDR3 coding sequence is TGTGCCAGCAGCCACCCCGGGACAGGGGCAGCCAAAAACATTCAGTACTTC. Protein sequence: CASSHPGTGAAKNIQYF.

This clonotype was counted between two and nine times. This chain connects TRBV5-4 to TRBJ1-1; perhaps TRBD1 as D (6 bases). Germline V lookup: CDR1 SGHNT, CDR2 YYREEE (reference sequence). This CDR3 is built from 14 residues. V was clipped by 5 bases and J by 7 bases, with 18 bases between them. The CDR3 DNA reads TGTGCCAGCAGGGTGGCGGTATCGACAGGTGAAGCTTTCTTT. Its protein product is CASRVAVSTGEAFF.

The chain links TRBV5-6 to TRBJ2-5, with D unclear. The CDR3 extends over 13 amino acids. Trimming cost V 0 bases and J 4 bases, with 7 bases left between them. CDR1 and CDR2 from the germline V gene are SGHDT and YYEEEE. The CDR3 DNA reads as TGTGCCAGCAGCTTGGGCCGCTTAGAGACCCAGTACTTC. It translates to CASSLGRLETQYF.

The chain couples TRBV2 to TRBJ2-1; tentatively, D is TRBD1 (5 bases). Between the trimmed V and J ends, which lost 0 bases and 5 bases, there was a span of 11 bases. CDR3 length equals 15 residues. CDR1 is SNHLY and CDR2 is FYNNEI in the germline V gene. The CDR3 loop reads CASSEALRVNNEQFF. The CDR3 DNA reads as TGTGCCAGCAGTGAAGCGCTCAGGGTGAACAATGAGCAGTTCTTC.

This clonotype appeared many times. This chain joins TRBV5-1 and TRBJ2-7, with 10 bases aligning to TRBD2. There are 15 residues in the CDR3. Germline V gene lookup returns CDR1 SGHRS and CDR2 YFSETQ. The junction had 6 bases not matched to a gene; V was cut back by 3 bases and J by 3 bases. In nucleotides, the CDR3 is TGCGCCAGCAGCTGGAGCGGGAGGGCCAACTACGAGCAGTACTTC. Its protein product is CASSWSGRANYEQYF.

This clonotype was seen only a few times. This chain uses TRBV5-1 with TRBJ2-3, with D tentatively TRBD1 or TRBD2 (5 bases each). V was pared by 6 bases and J by 2 bases, with 22 bases between. The CDR3 is 17 residues long. The germline V gene has CDR1 SGHRS and CDR2 YFSETQ. The DNA of the CDR3 is TGCGCCAGCACCCACCGACGAGGAAAGGGACCCACAGATACGCAGTATTTT. It is translated as CASTHRRGKGPTDTQYF.